The 22 T cell receptor beta chains given below trace back to one sample, sequenced in a study of T-cell memory formation after mild COVID-19. In TCRdb, the 5' RACE reads were re-called with MiXCR into one record per CDR3 protein. There are 550,000 to 600,000 distinct CDR3 sequences in the sample; approximately 21% occur only once, and 7.5% to 9.5% lies in the top ten. The sequencing input was PBMCs or a T cell subset sorted from them (not recorded which). The receptor set was obtained from an adult woman who had mild COVID-19 (a few samples of this study predate the infection). Cell type and time point are not known.

The table lists this clonotype with a few counts. The rearrangement uses TRBV20-1 and TRBJ1-1; the D gene is possibly TRBD1 (6 bases). This CDR3 region has 15 residues. V lost 1 base and J 4 bases, leaving 16 bases between the germline ends. The germline CDR1 and CDR2 sequences are DFQATT and SNEGSKA (reference sequence). The CDR3 DNA follows: TGCAGTGCTAGAGCAGCAGGGGTGAAGAGCACTGAAGCTTTCTTT. It specifies CSARAAGVKSTEAFF.

The J gene is TRBJ1-5, the V gene TRBV24-1; 9 bases are a match to TRBD1. V was pared by 3 bases and J by 5 bases, with 7 bases of the junction left unmatched. Germline V gene data show CDR1 as KGHDR and CDR2 as SFDVKD. This CDR3 spans 16 amino acids. The CDR3 reads CATSDPNTGGDQPQHF. CDR3 in DNA: TGTGCCACCAGTGATCCAAATACAGGGGGCGATCAGCCCCAGCATTTT.

J is TRBJ1-2 and V is TRBV12-3 or TRBV12-4; D ambiguous. The CDR3 extends over 14 amino acids. The V end lost 6 bases, the J end lost 4 bases, and 15 bases lay between the germline ends. The CDR3 loop reads CASSGISGPYGYTF. CDR3 coding DNA: TGTGCCAGCAGCGGGATTTCTGGGCCCTATGGCTACACCTTC.

This clonotype has only a few counts. The rearrangement uses TRBV18 and TRBJ2-1, with D possibly TRBD1 on 6 matching bases. The CDR3 covers 15 residues. Germline loops: CDR1 KGHSH, CDR2 LQKENI. Trimming shortened V by 4 bases and J by 4 bases, and 14 bases separated the two germline ends. CDR3 protein: CASSRQEKLYNEQFF. The DNA for the CDR3 is TGTGCCAGCTCACGACAGGAGAAACTATACAATGAGCAGTTCTTC.

This clonotype was seen only a few times. The chain joins TRBV1 to TRBJ2-1; TRBD2 is the table's D call and was not checked against the DNA. TRBV1 is tagged as a pseudogene. The CDR3 runs to 12 residues. Here the CDR3 reads CTTLLNSDEQFF. CDR3 in DNA: TGCACCACCCTCTTAAATAGCGATGAGCAGTTCTTC.

This clonotype was recorded only once. The V gene is TRBV7-2, the J gene TRBJ1-1; unclear D gene. V dropped 0 bases and J dropped 4 bases, with 12 bases sitting between them. The CDR3 loop spans 15 amino acids. Germline V gives CDR1 SGHTA, CDR2 FQGNSA. The CDR3 is CASSLAGGPSTEAFF. The CDR3 DNA reads TGTGCCAGCAGCTTAGCGGGAGGCCCGAGCACTGAAGCTTTCTTT.

V gene TRBV7-2 combines with J gene TRBJ2-7; no reliable D call. The CDR3 loop spans 14 amino acids. The ends were cut back, 3 bases at V and 3 bases at J, with 12 bases in the middle. Germline V gene lookup returns CDR1 SGHTA and CDR2 FQGNSA. The CDR3 loop is CASSLDSVVYEQYF. In DNA form, the CDR3 reads TGTGCCAGCAGCTTGGATTCCGTAGTCTACGAGCAGTACTTC.

This chain uses TRBV5-1 with TRBJ2-3, with D tentatively TRBD1 (6 bases). The germline CDR1 and CDR2 sequences are SGHRS and YFSETQ. V was cut by 5 bases and J by 0 bases, with 16 bases left in between. This CDR3 spans 16 amino acids. In nucleotides, the CDR3 is TGCGCCAGCAGTTTTACAGGGTCTGGGAGCACAGATACGCAGTATTTT. Its protein product is CASSFTGSGSTDTQYF.

This clonotype occurred many times. The rearrangement links TRBV27 to TRBJ2-2, with TRBD1 identical over 7 bases. V shed 5 bases, J shed 0 bases, and the junction held 6 bases outside the gene matches. The CDR3 has 16 amino acids. Germline CDR1 MNHEY, CDR2 SMNVEV (reference sequence). CDR3: CASSDRAGTNTGELFF. The CDR3 DNA follows: TGTGCCAGCAGTGACAGGGCTGGTACGAACACCGGGGAGCTGTTTTTT.

V is TRBV4-2 and J is TRBJ2-1, with D perhaps matching TRBD1 or TRBD2 (5 bases each). The ends were cut back, 2 bases at V and 5 bases at J, with 13 bases in the middle. The CDR3 length is 15 residues. Germline CDR1 is LGHNA and CDR2 is YNFKEQ. CDR3 in DNA: TGTGCCAGCAGCCAATGGGGGAAGAGTGACAATGAGCAGTTCTTC. As protein: CASSQWGKSDNEQFF.

This chain joins TRBV5-1 and TRBJ1-2, with TRBD1 as a possible D gene (5 bases). The CDR3 covers 15 residues. V was pared by 4 bases and J by 1 base, with 14 bases between. Germline-derived CDR1 and CDR2 are SGHRS and YFSETQ. CDR3 region: CASSRGDRDNYGYTF. The CDR3 nucleotides read TGCGCCAGCAGCCGGGGGGACCGAGATAACTATGGCTACACCTTC.

This clonotype has just a few counts. The chain is built from TRBV14 and TRBJ2-5; possible D gene TRBD2, 6 bases. V was pared by 0 bases and J by 2 bases, with 13 bases between. The germline V gene encodes CDR1 SGHDN and CDR2 FVKESK. The CDR3 has 16 amino acids. CDR3 DNA: TGTGCCAGCAGCCAAGATTGGGGGGTGATACAAGAGACCCAGTACTTC. The encoded protein is CASSQDWGVIQETQYF. Together with reference TRBV14 and TRBJ2-5, the CDR3 gives the full variable domain: EAGVTQFPSHSVIEKGQTVTLRCDPISGHDNLYWYRRVMGKEIKFLLHFVKESKQDESGMPNNRFLAERTGGTYSTLKVQPAELEDSGVYFCASSQDWGVIQETQYFGPGTRLLVL.

The table lists this clonotype with a count of one. The germline gene is not matched at one end of the junction; a read error may be the cause. This chain connects TRBV5-1 to TRBJ2-3; 9 nucleotides line up with TRBD1. Germline assignment: CDR1 SGHRS and CDR2 YFSETQ. The CDR3 has 16 amino acids. The CDR3 coding sequence is TGCGCCAGCAGCAAAACCGGGACAGGGCTTCCAGACACGCAGTATTTT. Protein: CASSKTGTGLPDTQYF.

The genes are TRBV5-5 and TRBJ2-1, with 10 bases aligning to TRBD1. CDR1 SGHKS and CDR2 YYEKEE come from the germline V gene (reference sequence). CDR3 length: 16 amino acids. The V segment lost 5 bases and the J segment 8 bases; nucleotides outside the gene matches: 13. The CDR3 sequence is CASRPDPGQGSDEQFF. CDR3 coding DNA: TGTGCCAGCAGGCCCGATCCGGGACAGGGGTCCGATGAGCAGTTCTTC. Using reference TRBV5-5 and TRBJ2-1 for the parts outside the CDR3, the full variable domain is DAGVTQSPTHLIKTRGQQVTLRCSPISGHKSVSWYQQVLGQGPQFIFQYYEKEERGRGNFPDRFSARQFPNYSSELNVNALLLGDSALYLCASRPDPGQGSDEQFFGPGTRLTVL.

This clonotype has just a few counts. The chain has TRBV20-1 and TRBJ1-5; weak D call: TRBD1 (6 bases). V lost 3 bases, J lost 0 bases, and 15 bases lay in between. Germline V gives CDR1 DFQATT, CDR2 SNEGSKA (reference sequence). The CDR3 totals 16 residues. Here the CDR3 reads CSASFGGPPSNQPQHF. The CDR3 DNA is TGCAGTGCTAGCTTCGGGGGGCCCCCTAGCAATCAGCCCCAGCATTTT.

The table lists this clonotype with a few counts. The V and J genes are TRBV7-2 and TRBJ2-5; D gene ambiguous. In germline, CDR1 is SGHTA, CDR2 FQGNSA. The CDR3 has 14 residues. Trimming took off 6 bases at V and 4 bases at J, with 15 bases between the two ends. DNA for the CDR3: TGTGCCAGCAGTCGAATCCCAGAGAGAGAGACCCAGTACTTC. This sequence encodes CASSRIPERETQYF. The entire variable domain, with the rest obtained from reference TRBV7-2 and TRBJ2-5, is as follows: GAGVSQSPSNKVTEKGKDVELRCDPISGHTALYWYRQSLGQGLEFLIYFQGNSAPDKSGLPSDRFSAERTGGSVSTLTIQRTQQEDSAVYLCASSRIPERETQYFGPGTRLLVL.

This chain joins TRBV29-1 and TRBJ2-7; TRBD2 matches 11 bases. V trimming: 6 bases; J trimming: 5 bases; junction bases outside the gene matches: 12. There are 15 residues in the CDR3. Germline assignment: CDR1 SQVTM and CDR2 ANQGSEA. CDR3 DNA sequence: TGCAGCGTGGTCTTCTTAGCGGGGGGGCCAGACGAGCAGTACTTC. Encoded protein: CSVVFLAGGPDEQYF.

On this clonotype itself: Since no conserved phenylalanine or tryptophan closes the CDR3, a read error is the likely cause. The chain joins TRBV6-5 to TRBJ2-3, with D possibly called TRBD1 or TRBD2 (7 bases each). CDR3 length: 13 amino acids. Germline V CDR1 and CDR2: MNHEY, SVGAGI. V lost 9 bases and J 6 bases, leaving 16 bases between the germline ends. This CDR3 is CASKTGRVDTQYL. CDR3 nucleotides: TGTGCCAGTAAGACAGGGAGGGTGGATACGCAGTATCTT.

This clonotype appeared a few times. The chain is built from TRBV4-3 and TRBJ2-1, with 8 nucleotides matching TRBD2. This CDR3 is built from 16 residues. V gave up 1 base and J gave up 5 bases; unmatched junction bases: 7. Germline V lookup: CDR1 LGHNA, CDR2 YSLEER. This chain's CDR3 is CASSQVGAGADNEQFF. Here the CDR3 DNA reads TGCGCCAGCAGCCAAGTGGGAGCGGGAGCCGACAATGAGCAGTTCTTC.

The chain combines TRBV18 with TRBJ2-7, with a tentative D call TRBD1 (6 bases). The CDR3 totals 14 residues. Germline assignment: CDR1 KGHSH and CDR2 LQKENI. Trimming pared 6 bases from V and 1 base from J, leaving 13 bases between. The CDR3 region has the DNA TGTGCCAGCTCGGCAGGGGACCGTTCCTACGAGCAGTACTTC. Residues: CASSAGDRSYEQYF.

The rearrangement links TRBV20-1 to TRBJ2-1; TRBD2 aligns across 11 bases. The ends lost 5 bases at V and 10 bases at J; junction bases unmatched: 10. CDR3 length equals 14 residues. Germline-derived CDR1 and CDR2 are DFQATT and SNEGSKA (reference sequence). Here the CDR3 reads CSAARTSGLREQFF. Written as DNA, the CDR3 is TGCAGTGCTGCCAGGACTAGCGGGCTCAGGGAGCAGTTCTTC.

This clonotype was observed many times. The gene calls are TRBV3-1 and TRBJ2-5; D ambiguous. The CDR3 is made up of 15 amino acids. CDR1 and CDR2 (germline): LGHDT, YNNKEL (reference sequence). Trimming cost V 5 bases and J 4 bases, with 17 bases left between them. CDR3 region: CASSTPRASAETQYF. The CDR3 coding sequence is TGTGCCAGCAGCACACCCCGGGCGTCGGCAGAGACCCAGTACTTC.